This passage covers 26 T cell receptor beta chains from one sample sequenced in a study of technical replicates of blood from a few donors. Clones were read by immunoSEQ multiplex PCR, and TCRdb kept only the in-frame ones, dropping some. This sample has approximately 70,000 clones; about nine tenths occur once, and the top ten carry about 0.43%. Sequencing was performed on T cells isolated from PBMCs. These receptors were collected from a human donor in good health.

V gene TRBV11-3 combines with J gene TRBJ1-4; 7 bases align to TRBD1. Germline V CDR1 and CDR2: SGHNT, YENEEA. With V trimmed by 3 bases and J by 6 bases, 4 bases remained unmatched. CDR3 length: 14 residues. The CDR3 loop is CASSFEGADEKLFF. Here the CDR3 DNA reads TGTGCCAGCAGCTTTGAGGGGGCTGATGAAAAACTGTTTTTT.

This rearrangement joins TRBV5-1 to TRBJ1-3; the D gene is possibly TRBD1 (6 bases). This CDR3 contains 17 residues. V shed 3 bases and J shed 0 bases, with 16 bases lying between them. The germline V gene has CDR1 SGHRS and CDR2 YFSETQ. The CDR3 loop is CASSSANPTGSGNTIYF. Here the CDR3 DNA reads TGCGCCAGCAGCTCAGCCAACCCGACAGGCTCTGGAAACACCATATATTTT.

This chain connects TRBV27 to TRBJ1-2; perhaps TRBD1 as D (6 bases). CDR3 length equals 16 residues. Looked up from germline, CDR1 is MNHEY and CDR2 is SMNVEV (reference sequence). The V end was cut by 6 bases, the J end by 4 bases, with 21 bases between. Here the CDR3 DNA reads TGTGCCAGCAGCTCGGGACACTTCCTTTACTCCTATGGCTACACCTTC. Protein: CASSSGHFLYSYGYTF.

This clone was seen more than once but under ten times. The chain carries TRBV18 and TRBJ1-1, with no clear D. CDR3 length equals 17 residues. Looked up from germline, CDR1 is KGHSH and CDR2 is LQKENI. Trimming stripped 3 bases from V and 1 base from J, with 18 bases between. The CDR3 here is CASSPSTFEYWNTEAFF. For the CDR3, the DNA is TGTGCCAGCTCACCTTCTACCTTTGAATATTGGAACACTGAAGCTTTCTTT. The full variable domain, rest sourced from reference TRBV18 and TRBJ1-1, is NAGVMQNPRHLVRRRGQEARLRCSPMKGHSHVYWYRQLPEEGLKFMVYLQKENIIDESGMPKERFSAEFPKEGPSILRIQQVVRGDSAAYFCASSPSTFEYWNTEAFFGQGTRLTVV.

The genes are TRBV19 and TRBJ2-7; D gene uncertain. In germline, CDR1 is LNHDA, CDR2 SQIVND (reference sequence). The V gene lost 3 bases and the J gene lost 6 bases, with 9 bases spanning the gap. CDR3 length: 12 residues. The CDR3 bases are TGTGCCAGTAGTATTGTCAGACTCGAGCAGTACTTC. As protein: CASSIVRLEQYF. The variable domain in full, completed from reference TRBV19 and TRBJ2-7, reads DGGITQSPKYLFRKEGQNVTLSCEQNLNHDAMYWYRQDPGQGLRLIYYSQIVNDFQKGDIAEGYSVSREKKESFPLTVTSAQKNPTAFYLCASSIVRLEQYFGPGTRLTVT.

The CDR3 reads CASSPDRESTEAFF. The CDR3 DNA reads TGTGCCAGCAGTCCTGACAGGGAAAGCACTGAAGCTTTCTTT. The J gene is TRBJ1-1, the V gene TRBV28; TRBD1 matches 7 bases. Germline lookup yields CDR1 MDHEN and CDR2 SYDVKM. V was pared by 5 bases and J by 4 bases, with 7 bases of the junction left unmatched. CDR3 length equals 14 residues.

The V gene is TRBV29-1, the J gene TRBJ2-1; 12 bases fit TRBD2. The germline V gene has CDR1 SQVTM and CDR2 ANQGSEA. The CDR3 is 16 residues long. Germline trimming cut 6 bases from V and 7 bases from J; bases unmatched to any gene: 13. CDR3 residues: CSVEVPLAGGSNEQFF. CDR3 sequence (DNA): TGCAGCGTCGAGGTGCCCCTAGCGGGAGGGAGTAATGAGCAGTTCTTC.

The V call is TRBV5-6, the J call TRBJ2-1; TRBD1 matches at 9 bases. The V and J ends lost 9 bases and 3 bases, in that order; junction bases with no gene match: 13. Germline CDR1 reads SGHDT; CDR2 reads YYEEEE. CDR3 length: 16 residues. CDR3 sequence reads: CATLNIGTGIYNEQFF. CDR3 nucleotide sequence: TGTGCCACCCTGAACATTGGGACAGGGATCTACAATGAGCAGTTCTTC.

CDR3: CASSGKQLTNNEQFF. CDR3 nucleotides: TGTGCCAGCAGTGGGAAACAACTAACCAACAATGAGCAGTTCTTC. The genes are TRBV2 and TRBJ2-1; D not resolved. The ends were cut back, 4 bases at V and 5 bases at J, with 15 bases in the middle. The CDR3 runs 15 residues. Germline loops: CDR1 SNHLY, CDR2 FYNNEI. Variable domain in full (rest from reference TRBV2 and TRBJ2-1): EPEVTQTPSHQVTQMGQEVILRCVPISNHLYFYWYRQILGQKVEFLVSFYNNEISEKSEIFDDQFSVERPDGSNFTLKIRSTKLEDSAMYFCASSGKQLTNNEQFFGPGTRLTVL.

This rearrangement joins TRBV5-1 to TRBJ2-1; TRBD2 aligns across 13 bases. The junction had 8 bases not matched to a gene; V was cut back by 2 bases and J by 15 bases. Germline lookup yields CDR1 SGHRS and CDR2 YFSETQ. The CDR3 runs to 14 residues. This CDR3 reads CASSLTPGTSGTFF. DNA of the CDR3: TGCGCCAGCAGCTTAACACCCGGGACTAGCGGGACGTTCTTC.

The chain combines TRBV19 with TRBJ1-1; 9 bases are shared with TRBD1. The CDR3 has 14 amino acids. Germline CDR1 reads LNHDA; CDR2 reads SQIVND (reference sequence). V was clipped by 4 bases and J by 6 bases; unmatched bases: 6. CDR3 amino acids: CASSTDRGFSEAFF. In DNA form, the CDR3 reads TGTGCCAGTAGTACGGACAGGGGATTCTCTGAAGCTTTCTTT.

The chain recombines TRBV30 with TRBJ2-1; D possibly corresponds to TRBD1 (5 bases). CDR1 is GTSNPN and CDR2 is SVGIG in the germline V gene (reference sequence). This CDR3 is built from 12 residues. Trimming took off 5 bases at V and 8 bases at J, with 13 bases between the two ends. CDR3 amino acids: CAWASGFDEQFF. The CDR3 DNA is TGTGCCTGGGCCTCAGGGTTCGATGAGCAGTTCTTC. Supplemented by reference TRBV30 and TRBJ2-1, the full variable domain reads SQTIHQWPATLVQPVGSPLSLECTVEGTSNPNLYWYRQAAGRGLQLLFYSVGIGQISSEVPQNLSASRPQDRQFILSSKKLLLSDSGFYLCAWASGFDEQFFGPGTRLTVL.

V usage is TRBV5-1 and J usage is TRBJ2-1, with 7 bases fitting TRBD1. J lost 6 bases, V lost 4 bases, and 10 bases had no gene match. From germline, CDR1 is SGHRS and CDR2 YFSETQ. This CDR3 contains 15 residues. CDR3: CASSPGRGLVNEQFF. In DNA, the CDR3 is TGCGCCAGCAGCCCCGGAAGGGGGCTGGTCAATGAGCAGTTCTTC.

The rearrangement uses TRBV5-1 and TRBJ2-3, with D tentatively TRBD1 (6 bases). Germline CDR1 reads SGHRS; CDR2 reads YFSETQ. The CDR3 is 16 amino acids. Trimming removed 0 bases at V and 2 bases at J, with 13 bases between. CDR3 loop: CASSLGAGVYTDTQYF. The CDR3 nucleotides are TGCGCCAGCAGCTTGGGGGCAGGGGTCTACACAGATACGCAGTATTTT.

The rearrangement uses TRBV30 and TRBJ2-7; 9 nucleotides align to TRBD1. Germline V CDR1 and CDR2: GTSNPN, SVGIG (reference sequence). The CDR3 has 12 amino acids. CDR3 in DNA: TGTGCTTACGCCGGGACAGGGTACGAGCAGTACTTC. Its protein product is CAYAGTGYEQYF.

The genes are TRBV30 and TRBJ1-5; 9 bases are a match to TRBD1. Looked up from germline, CDR1 is GTSNPN and CDR2 is SVGIG (reference sequence). The CDR3 spans 14 residues. With 2 bases clipped from V and 4 bases from J, the junction kept 3 bases outside the gene matches. CDR3 region: CAWSRGQGNQPQHF. CDR3 nucleotide sequence: TGTGCCTGGAGTAGGGGACAGGGTAATCAGCCCCAGCATTTT.

The genes are TRBV27 and TRBJ2-5; D is unresolved. CDR1 and CDR2 (germline): MNHEY, SMNVEV (reference sequence). This CDR3 is 13 amino acids long. Trimming pared 6 bases from V and 1 base from J, leaving 9 bases between. In DNA, the CDR3 is TGTGCCAGCAGGGTCCGGGTCCAAGAGACCCAGTACTTC. Its translation is CASRVRVQETQYF.

The V call is TRBV7-9, the J call TRBJ1-1, with 7 bases identical to TRBD1. The V segment lost 10 bases and the J segment 1 base; nucleotides outside the gene matches: 9. The CDR3 length is 14 residues. The germline CDR1 and CDR2 sequences are SEHNR and FQNEAQ (reference sequence). The CDR3 reads CATPTGPSNTEAFF. The DNA for the CDR3 is TGTGCCACTCCGACAGGGCCATCGAACACTGAAGCTTTCTTT. Full variable domain (outside the CDR3, taken from reference TRBV7-9 and TRBJ1-1): DTGVSQNPRHKITKRGQNVTFRCDPISEHNRLYWYRQTLGQGPEFLTYFQNEAQLEKSRLLSDRFSAERPKGSFSTLEIQRTEQGDSAMYLCATPTGPSNTEAFFGQGTRLTVV.

The chain joins TRBV7-3 to TRBJ2-2; tentative D call: TRBD2 (7 bases). This CDR3 has 16 residues. The V gene's germline CDR1 is SGHTA and CDR2 FQGTGA. V was pared by 6 bases and J by 3 bases, with 17 bases between. This CDR3 reads CASRPGGARDTGELFF. In DNA form, the CDR3 reads TGTGCCAGCAGGCCTGGGGGGGCTCGGGACACCGGGGAGCTGTTTTTT.

The chain employs TRBV9 and TRBJ2-2; D is possibly TRBD1 (5 bases). V was trimmed by 4 bases and J by 6 bases, leaving 13 bases between them. CDR1 and CDR2 (germline): SGDLS, YYNGEE. The CDR3 is made up of 14 amino acids. In DNA form, the CDR3 reads TGTGCCAGCAGCCTCCTAGTAGGGGCCGGGGAGCTGTTTTTT. Translation gives CASSLLVGAGELFF.

This clone was detected only once. The rearrangement links TRBV5-1 to TRBJ2-7; TRBD2 agrees at 11 bases. Germline CDR1 reads SGHRS; CDR2 reads YFSETQ. CDR3 length: 14 residues. J lost 2 bases, V lost 3 bases, and 1 base had no gene match. The CDR3 here is CASSSTSGTYEQYF. The CDR3, as DNA: TGCGCCAGCAGCTCGACTAGCGGGACCTACGAGCAGTACTTC.

This chain links TRBV7-2 with TRBJ2-1, with 7 positions matching TRBD1. The CDR3 covers 15 residues. Germline assignment: CDR1 SGHTA and CDR2 FQGNSA. Unmatched junction bases numbered 3, after V lost 4 bases and J lost 0 bases. CDR3 sequence (DNA): TGTGCCAGCAGCTACCGGGACAGCTCCTACAATGAGCAGTTCTTC. Translation gives CASSYRDSSYNEQFF.

The chain joins TRBV10-1 to TRBJ2-7; possibly TRBD2 for D (5 bases). The V and J ends lost 3 bases and 3 bases respectively, with 9 bases between them. CDR1 is WNHNN, CDR2 SYGVQD, per germline (reference sequence). The CDR3 is 13 amino acids. This CDR3 is CASSDGKNYEQYF. The CDR3 nucleotides are TGCGCCAGCAGTGACGGGAAGAACTACGAGCAGTACTTC.

J is TRBJ2-2 and V is TRBV19, with 9 nucleotides matching TRBD2. Germline V gene data show CDR1 as LNHDA and CDR2 as SQIVND (reference sequence). This CDR3 is 16 amino acids long. Germline trimming cut 2 bases from V and 2 bases from J; bases unmatched to any gene: 3. The CDR3 is CASSIPLAGNTGELFF. For the CDR3, the DNA is TGTGCCAGTAGTATACCGCTAGCGGGAAACACCGGGGAGCTGTTTTTT.

The chain employs TRBV7-6 and TRBJ1-3; no firm D call. This CDR3 has 16 amino acids. Germline values: CDR1 SGHVS, CDR2 FNYEAQ. V lost 2 bases, J lost 5 bases, and 16 bases lay in between. CDR3 loop: CASSLSGQEGRNTIYF. As DNA, the CDR3 is TGTGCCAGCAGCTTATCCGGGCAGGAGGGTCGAAACACCATATATTTT.

The J gene is TRBJ1-3, the V gene TRBV18, with D hard to call. Per the germline V gene, CDR1 is KGHSH and CDR2 is LQKENI. V lost 1 base to trimming and J lost 1 base, with 8 bases between them. The CDR3 extends over 15 amino acids. CDR3 bases: TGTGCCAGCTCACCACTCGCCGGGTCTGGAAACACCATATATTTT. Amino acids: CASSPLAGSGNTIYF.